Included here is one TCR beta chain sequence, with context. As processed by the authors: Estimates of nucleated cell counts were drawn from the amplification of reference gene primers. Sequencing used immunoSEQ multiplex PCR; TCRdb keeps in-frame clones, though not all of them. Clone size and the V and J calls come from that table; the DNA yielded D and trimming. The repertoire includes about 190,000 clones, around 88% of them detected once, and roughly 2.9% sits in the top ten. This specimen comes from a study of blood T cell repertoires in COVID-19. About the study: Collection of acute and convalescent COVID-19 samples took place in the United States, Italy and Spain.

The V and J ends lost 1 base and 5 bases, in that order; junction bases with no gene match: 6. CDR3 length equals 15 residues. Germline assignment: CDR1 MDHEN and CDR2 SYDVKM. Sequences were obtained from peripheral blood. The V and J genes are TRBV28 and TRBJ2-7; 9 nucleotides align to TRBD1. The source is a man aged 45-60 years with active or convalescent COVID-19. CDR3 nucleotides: TGTGCCAGCAGTTTATATGGGACAGGGCAGAACGAGCAGTACTTC. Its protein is CASSLYGTGQNEQYF.